A selection of T cell receptor beta chains follows, all from one sample in a study of a mutant IDH1 vaccine in newly diagnosed glioma. TCRdb keeps only in-frame clones here, not all; method: immunoSEQ multiplex PCR. The sample includes about 88,000 clones, over 70% of them seen just once. Sequenced material: PBMCs, taken from a glioma patient treated with radiotherapy, temozolomide or both. All receptors derive from a man in his forties with glioma. Some clones in this sample may be carry-over from other donors' samples. The conserved cysteine and the conserved F or W are not part of the CDR3 here. The order of the fields is V gene, J gene, D gene, CDR3 protein. A D gene is named only where the DNA matches it firmly.

v_gene: TRBV2; j_gene: TRBJ1-1; d_gene: NA; CDR3aa: ASGPLVNTEAF
v_gene: TRBV19; j_gene: TRBJ1-1; d_gene: TRBD1; CDR3aa: ASRRQGATEAF
v_gene: TRBV19; j_gene: TRBJ2-1; d_gene: TRBD2; CDR3aa: ASTGMAGVGKGEQF
v_gene: TRBV5-1; j_gene: TRBJ2-7; d_gene: NA; CDR3aa: ASSWSGGQGMYEQY
v_gene: TRBV2; j_gene: TRBJ1-3; d_gene: NA; CDR3aa: ASSGPSGRLAGNTIY
v_gene: TRBV6-1; j_gene: TRBJ1-6; d_gene: NA; CDR3aa: ASRSGGLH
v_gene: TRBV7-9; j_gene: TRBJ1-4; d_gene: NA; CDR3aa: ASRVGGEKLF
v_gene: TRBV5-1; j_gene: TRBJ2-5; d_gene: NA; CDR3aa: ASSLGGRRETQY
v_gene: TRBV2; j_gene: TRBJ2-2; d_gene: NA; CDR3aa: ASNQIGDTGELF
v_gene: TRBV14; j_gene: TRBJ2-3; d_gene: NA; CDR3aa: ASSQDLSDTQY
v_gene: TRBV30; j_gene: TRBJ1-2; d_gene: NA; CDR3aa: AWSHSAYGYT
v_gene: TRBV25-1; j_gene: TRBJ1-1; d_gene: NA; CDR3aa: ASSDRGRAVTEAF
v_gene: TRBV13; j_gene: TRBJ2-7; d_gene: NA; CDR3aa: ASSLAPGPTYEQY
v_gene: TRBV29-1; j_gene: TRBJ1-2; d_gene: NA; CDR3aa: SVEGRQGNYGYT
v_gene: TRBV15; j_gene: TRBJ2-7; d_gene: TRBD1; CDR3aa: ATSTSDRTYEQY
v_gene: TRBV4-1; j_gene: TRBJ1-3; d_gene: TRBD1; CDR3aa: ASSNPTGGSGNTIY
v_gene: TRBV4-1; j_gene: TRBJ2-7; d_gene: NA; CDR3aa: ASSQEPLEGYEQY
v_gene: TRBV6-5; j_gene: TRBJ1-1; d_gene: NA; CDR3aa: ASSYSKGGGTEAF
v_gene: TRBV6-6; j_gene: TRBJ1-4; d_gene: NA; CDR3aa: ASSDLGAFEKLF
v_gene: TRBV6-1; j_gene: TRBJ1-1; d_gene: TRBD1; CDR3aa: ASVWTGVGTEAF
v_gene: TRBV19; j_gene: TRBJ1-1; d_gene: NA; CDR3aa: ASSISGGLNTEAF
v_gene: TRBV6-5; j_gene: TRBJ2-3; d_gene: TRBD2; CDR3aa: ASSYSGGASTDTQY
v_gene: TRBV19; j_gene: TRBJ1-5; d_gene: NA; CDR3aa: ASSRGGTEYSNQPQH
v_gene: TRBV19; j_gene: TRBJ2-1; d_gene: TRBD2; CDR3aa: ASSIDREREGNEQF
v_gene: TRBV7-6; j_gene: TRBJ1-6; d_gene: TRBD1; CDR3aa: ASSLAAGGSSPLH
v_gene: TRBV18; j_gene: TRBJ1-1; d_gene: TRBD1; CDR3aa: ASSQDRDTEAF
v_gene: TRBV19; j_gene: TRBJ2-2; d_gene: NA; CDR3aa: ASLKQKNTGELF
v_gene: TRBV27; j_gene: TRBJ1-5; d_gene: NA; CDR3aa: ASSGPMGNQPQH
v_gene: TRBV11-1; j_gene: TRBJ2-7; d_gene: NA; CDR3aa: ASRLAGTSSSYEQY
v_gene: TRBV6-1; j_gene: TRBJ1-1; d_gene: NA; CDR3aa: ASSRRNTEAF
v_gene: TRBV7-9; j_gene: TRBJ1-2; d_gene: NA; CDR3aa: ASSPAGDGYT
v_gene: TRBV2; j_gene: TRBJ2-2; d_gene: TRBD2; CDR3aa: ASRPRGGSGELF
v_gene: TRBV9; j_gene: TRBJ1-4; d_gene: NA; CDR3aa: ASSVGLGGREKLF
v_gene: TRBV9; j_gene: TRBJ2-1; d_gene: NA; CDR3aa: ASSLAGSSYNEQF
v_gene: TRBV2; j_gene: TRBJ1-6; d_gene: NA; CDR3aa: ASTPQEGINSPLH
v_gene: TRBV6-6; j_gene: TRBJ1-1; d_gene: TRBD1; CDR3aa: ASSSSPGQGGTEAF
v_gene: TRBV5-1; j_gene: TRBJ2-5; d_gene: NA; CDR3aa: ASSLGVGETQY
v_gene: TRBV5-6; j_gene: TRBJ2-2; d_gene: NA; CDR3aa: ASSFYVGELF
v_gene: TRBV5-1; j_gene: TRBJ2-7; d_gene: TRBD1; CDR3aa: ASSSQGLQRGEQY